This T cell receptor (beta chain) was obtained from a study of shared clonotypes between healthy human individuals. Study background: Each donor contributed plates that comprised three CD4 naive, three CD4 memory, two CD8 naive and one CD8 memory. Findings and limits, study-wide: Among donors, clonotype sharing was expected to be affected by sequencing depth. Some clonotypes were shared by all four sorted-subset donors, while others were not shared. The non-shared ones had lower generation probabilities than the shared ones. Of the naive CD4 clonotypes, approximately 5% were shared across a handful of donors.

With respect to this clone: Antigen unknown.

The repertoire was sequenced with immunoSEQ multiplex PCR; TCRdb's copy has only in-frame clones and lacks some. The sample consists of around 600,000 clones, almost 97% of them appearing once. CDR3 length: 13 residues. CDR1 and CDR2 from the germline V gene are SGHTA and FQGNSA. The V and J ends lost 5 bases and 7 bases, in that order; junction bases with no gene match: 6. This clonotype was sampled from a woman aged 25 to 39 in good health. Material: naive CD4+ T cells sorted from blood. Subset reported: CD45RA+ positively selected. V is TRBV7-2 and J is TRBJ2-5; 8 positions agree with TRBD2. CDR3 in DNA: TGTGCCAGCAGCCGAGCGGGAGTCGGGACCCAGTACTTC. Protein: CASSRAGVGTQYF.